These 24 T cell receptor beta chains share one sample of origin, sequenced in a study of cytomegalovirus exposure and HLA in healthy donors. The PCR employed 60 Vbeta primers together with 13 Jbeta primers. TCRdb keeps only in-frame clones here, not all; method: immunoSEQ multiplex PCR. The data show about 190,000 clones, with more than 70% seen just once and less than 2% held by the top ten. Material: PBMCs. The receptors shown here come from a middle-aged man in good health and CMV-seropositive.

This clone was detected once. The rearrangement uses TRBV30 and TRBJ1-2, with 9 bases matching TRBD1. Per the germline V gene, CDR1 is GTSNPN and CDR2 is SVGIG (reference sequence). CDR3 length equals 13 residues. The V gene end was trimmed by 4 bases and the J gene end by 7 bases; junction bases not matched to a gene: 7. CDR3 sequence: CAWKTGGGGGYTF. The CDR3 DNA reads TGTGCCTGGAAAACAGGGGGCGGTGGTGGCTACACCTTC.

The CDR3 nucleotides are TGTGCCAGCAGCTTGGGGGGCCGCTCGAACTATGGCTACACCTTC. Its protein product is CASSLGGRSNYGYTF. This chain connects TRBV5-4 to TRBJ1-2; possible D gene TRBD1, 5 bases. The V end was cut by 0 bases, the J end by 2 bases, with 11 bases between. Germline V gene sequence: CDR1 SGHNT, CDR2 YYREEE (reference sequence). The CDR3 covers 15 residues.

This clone has only one observation. CDR3 in DNA: TGCGCCAGCAGTTCGCTCCCGGGACTAGCGAGAAGCTCCTACGAGCAGTACTTC. Its protein is CASSSLPGLARSSYEQYF. The V call is TRBV5-1, the J call TRBJ2-5; 10 nucleotides align to TRBD2. The DNA end lines up better with TRBJ2-7; the J call may be wrong. Germline V gene data show CDR1 as SGHRS and CDR2 as YFSETQ. This CDR3 has 18 residues.

The J gene is TRBJ2-1, the V gene TRBV5-4; 8 positions match TRBD1. With 4 bases clipped from V and 2 bases from J, the junction kept 8 bases outside the gene matches. CDR1 is SGHNT and CDR2 is YYREEE in the germline V gene (reference sequence). The CDR3 spans 16 residues. The CDR3 nucleotides are TGTGCCAGCAGCAGGACAGGGAAGTTCACCTACAATGAGCAGTTCTTC. It is translated as CASSRTGKFTYNEQFF.

This clone was recorded a few times. V usage is TRBV7-9 and J usage is TRBJ2-2; 9 nucleotides line up with TRBD2. The J segment lost 7 bases and the V segment lost 5 bases, leaving 11 bases of the junction unmatched. The germline CDR1 and CDR2 sequences are SEHNR and FQNEAQ (reference sequence). CDR3 length equals 16 residues. The CDR3 region is CASSPNPPTSGGELFF. The CDR3 nucleotides read TGTGCCAGCAGCCCCAATCCCCCGACTAGCGGCGGGGAGCTGTTTTTT.

The V call is TRBV27, the J call TRBJ2-5; D might be TRBD1 (6 bases). Trimming cost V 5 bases and J 7 bases, with 20 bases left between them. CDR3 length: 15 amino acids. Germline V lookup: CDR1 MNHEY, CDR2 SMNVEV (reference sequence). The CDR3 loop is CASSPDPQGWGTQYF. The CDR3, as DNA: TGTGCCAGCAGTCCCGACCCACAGGGTTGGGGGACCCAGTACTTC.

This clone was observed a handful of times. This chain connects TRBV5-6 to TRBJ2-3; 8 nucleotides line up with TRBD1. After removal of 0 bases from V and 2 bases from J, the junction contained 5 bases not matched to a gene. Germline V gives CDR1 SGHDT, CDR2 YYEEEE. This CDR3 comprises 16 residues. Here the CDR3 reads CASSLAVGQVTDTQYF. The CDR3 DNA sequence: TGTGCCAGCAGCTTGGCAGTGGGACAGGTCACAGATACGCAGTATTTT.

This chain links TRBV2 with TRBJ2-7, with D possibly TRBD1 on 6 matching bases. CDR1 and CDR2 from the germline V gene are SNHLY and FYNNEI. CDR3 length: 12 amino acids. V shed 8 bases and J shed 2 bases, with 10 bases lying between them. The CDR3 bases are TGTGCCAGCCGGCCAGGGGCCTACGAGCAGTACTTC. It yields the protein CASRPGAYEQYF.

The CDR3 loop is CASSLGLSSGSYEQFF. The CDR3 nucleotides read TGTGCCAGCAGCTTAGGATTGTCTAGCGGGAGCTATGAGCAGTTCTTC. The chain recombines TRBV7-9 with TRBJ2-1, with 10 bases identical to TRBD2. The germline V gene encodes CDR1 SEHNR and CDR2 FQNEAQ (reference sequence). V trimming: 1 base; J trimming: 8 bases; junction bases outside the gene matches: 8. The CDR3 runs 16 residues.

The chain recombines TRBV30 with TRBJ2-1; 15 bases are shared with TRBD2. Germline-derived CDR1 and CDR2 are GTSNPN and SVGIG (reference sequence). V lost 0 bases, J lost 1 base, and 7 bases stayed unmatched. The CDR3 length is 19 residues. This CDR3 is CAWSVGGLAGGLSYNEQFF. The DNA for the CDR3 is TGTGCCTGGAGTGTAGGTGGACTAGCGGGAGGGTTGTCCTACAATGAGCAGTTCTTC.

The chain is built from TRBV11-3 and TRBJ2-1, with 11 nucleotides matching TRBD2. CDR1 is SGHNT and CDR2 is YENEEA in the germline V gene. The J segment lost 4 bases and the V segment lost 5 bases, leaving 4 bases of the junction unmatched. The CDR3 extends over 15 amino acids. Here the CDR3 reads CASSPTSGTYNEQFF. The CDR3 DNA reads as TGTGCCAGCAGCCCGACTAGCGGGACGTACAATGAGCAGTTCTTC.

The chain carries TRBV5-6 and TRBJ2-5; 11 bases agree with TRBD1. With V trimmed by 4 bases and J by 4 bases, 6 bases remained unmatched. Germline CDR1 is SGHDT and CDR2 is YYEEEE. The CDR3 has 15 amino acids. The CDR3 coding sequence is TGTGCCAGCAGCGATGGACAGGGGGCAGGAGAGACCCAGTACTTC. It specifies CASSDGQGAGETQYF. Using reference TRBV5-6 and TRBJ2-5 for the parts outside the CDR3, the full variable domain is DAGVTQSPTHLIKTRGQQVTLRCSPKSGHDTVSWYQQALGQGPQFIFQYYEEEERQRGNFPDRFSGHQFPNYSSELNVNALLLGDSALYLCASSDGQGAGETQYFGPGTRLLVL.

CDR3 nucleotides: TGTGCCAGCAGTTGGCGGCAGGGGGGTCCCTACGAGCAGTACTTC. Its translation is CASSWRQGGPYEQYF. This sequence joins TRBV5-6 and TRBJ2-5; D may be TRBD1 (7 bases). The end of the DNA is better explained by TRBJ2-7, so the J call may be wrong. CDR1 is SGHDT and CDR2 is YYEEEE in the germline V gene. The CDR3 is 15 residues long.

The chain links TRBV18 to TRBJ1-2; no clear D. Germline V gives CDR1 KGHSH, CDR2 LQKENI. This CDR3 is built from 13 residues. Trimming took 2 bases from V and 1 from J, leaving 5 bases between them. The CDR3 DNA follows: TGTGCCAGCTCACCAGACAATAACTATGGCTACACCTTC. Translation gives CASSPDNNYGYTF.

This chain connects TRBV6-5 to TRBJ1-2, with 9 bases that match TRBD1. J was trimmed by 8 bases and V by 6 bases; bases with no gene match: 7. There are 13 residues in the CDR3. Per the germline V gene, CDR1 is MNHEY and CDR2 is SVGAGI. The CDR3: CASSPDRGAGYTF. The CDR3 nucleotides are TGTGCCAGCAGCCCCGACAGGGGGGCAGGCTACACCTTC.

The V call is TRBV6-1, the J call TRBJ1-1; D remains ambiguous. The CDR3 is made up of 13 amino acids. Deletions cut 6 bases from V and 0 bases from J, with 8 bases between. In germline, CDR1 is MNHNS, CDR2 SASEGT. CDR3 in DNA: TGTGCCAGCAGGAACCAGATGAACACTGAAGCTTTCTTT. It translates to CASRNQMNTEAFF.

This clone was seen a few times. This chain joins TRBV6-5 and TRBJ1-2; the D gene is possibly TRBD1 (5 bases). This CDR3 has 13 amino acids. The V gene's germline CDR1 is MNHEY and CDR2 SVGAGI. Trimming stripped 6 bases from V and 2 bases from J, with 10 bases between. CDR3 protein: CASRNRQNYGYTF. The CDR3 DNA is TGTGCCAGCAGGAATCGACAGAACTATGGCTACACCTTC.

V usage is TRBV11-1 and J usage is TRBJ1-1; D might be TRBD1 (5 bases). CDR1 and CDR2 (germline): SGHAT, FQDESV (reference sequence). Trimming stripped 1 base from V and 3 bases from J, with 6 bases between. CDR3 length: 13 amino acids. CDR3 region: CASSLGQYTEAFF. In DNA, the CDR3 is TGTGCCAGCAGCTTAGGACAGTACACTGAAGCTTTCTTT. Using reference TRBV11-1 and TRBJ1-1 for the parts outside the CDR3, the full variable domain is EAEVAQSPRYKITEKSQAVAFWCDPISGHATLYWYRQILGQGPELLVQFQDESVVDDSQLPKDRFSAERLKGVDSTLKIQPAELGDSAMYLCASSLGQYTEAFFGQGTRLTVV.

The rearrangement links TRBV10-1 to TRBJ2-5, with 7 nucleotides matching TRBD2. The J call may be faulty, since TRBJ2-7 better matches the DNA end. This CDR3 region has 15 residues. CDR1 is WNHNN, CDR2 SYGVQD, per germline (reference sequence). Here the CDR3 reads CASSGYGGRGDEQYF. Written as DNA, the CDR3 is TGCGCCAGCAGTGGCTACGGCGGGAGAGGTGACGAGCAGTACTTC.

The chain joins TRBV7-2 to TRBJ1-2; TRBD1 matches 7 bases. Germline CDR1 is SGHTA and CDR2 is FQGNSA. This CDR3 has 14 residues. Trimming at V came to 0 bases and at J to 6 bases, leaving 4 bases not matched to a gene. This chain's CDR3 is CASSLALGGNGYTF. CDR3 DNA sequence: TGTGCCAGCAGCTTAGCGCTAGGGGGCAATGGCTACACCTTC.

The chain is built from TRBV7-9 and TRBJ1-2; D is undetermined. Germline-derived CDR1 and CDR2 are SEHNR and FQNEAQ (reference sequence). Trimming cost V 1 base and J 2 bases, with 8 bases left between them. The CDR3 spans 14 residues. The CDR3 DNA reads TGTGCCAGCAGCTTAGGGGAGGGAAACTATGGCTACACCTTC. This encodes CASSLGEGNYGYTF. Looking up the rest from reference TRBV7-9 and TRBJ1-2 gives the full variable domain: DTGVSQNPRHKITKRGQNVTFRCDPISEHNRLYWYRQTLGQGPEFLTYFQNEAQLEKSRLLSDRFSAERPKGSFSTLEIQRTEQGDSAMYLCASSLGEGNYGYTFGSGTRLTVV.

The chain is built from TRBV9 and TRBJ1-1; perhaps TRBD1 as D (5 bases). The CDR3 extends over 13 amino acids. Germline values: CDR1 SGDLS, CDR2 YYNGEE. Deletions cut 1 base from V and 4 bases from J, with 8 bases between. CDR3: CASSVWRGTEAFF. CDR3 DNA: TGTGCCAGCAGCGTATGGAGGGGCACTGAAGCTTTCTTT.

The rearrangement joins TRBV19 to TRBJ2-7; 11 bases are shared with TRBD2. CDR1 is LNHDA and CDR2 is SQIVND in the germline V gene (reference sequence). Trimming at V came to 3 bases and at J to 5 bases, leaving 12 bases not matched to a gene. The CDR3 has 17 amino acids. The CDR3 loop is CASSMWGIAGGPDEQYF. In nucleotides, the CDR3 is TGTGCCAGTAGTATGTGGGGCATAGCGGGAGGGCCCGACGAGCAGTACTTC.

The CDR3 DNA reads as TGTGCCAGCAGCTTAGCATCCCCCGCCGGGACAGGGCTGTCCGAATCTGAAAAACTGTTTTTT. Amino acid sequence: CASSLASPAGTGLSESEKLFF. This chain uses TRBV7-6 with TRBJ1-4; TRBD1 aligns across 9 bases. V trimming: 0 bases; J trimming: 7 bases; junction bases outside the gene matches: 21. Per the germline V gene, CDR1 is SGHVS and CDR2 is FNYEAQ. This CDR3 is built from 21 residues.